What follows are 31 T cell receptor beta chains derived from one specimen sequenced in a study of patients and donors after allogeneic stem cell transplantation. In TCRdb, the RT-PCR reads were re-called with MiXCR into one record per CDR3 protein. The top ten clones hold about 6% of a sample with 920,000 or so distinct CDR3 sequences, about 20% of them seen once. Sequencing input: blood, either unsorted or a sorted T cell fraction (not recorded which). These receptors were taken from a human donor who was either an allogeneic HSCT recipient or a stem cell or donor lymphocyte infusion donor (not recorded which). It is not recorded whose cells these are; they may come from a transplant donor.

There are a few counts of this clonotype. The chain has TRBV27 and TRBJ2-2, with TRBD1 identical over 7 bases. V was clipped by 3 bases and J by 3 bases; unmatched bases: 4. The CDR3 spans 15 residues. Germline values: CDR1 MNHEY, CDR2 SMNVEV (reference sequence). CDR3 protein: CASSLETGYTGELFF. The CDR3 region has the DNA TGTGCCAGCAGTTTGGAGACAGGGTACACCGGGGAGCTGTTTTTT.

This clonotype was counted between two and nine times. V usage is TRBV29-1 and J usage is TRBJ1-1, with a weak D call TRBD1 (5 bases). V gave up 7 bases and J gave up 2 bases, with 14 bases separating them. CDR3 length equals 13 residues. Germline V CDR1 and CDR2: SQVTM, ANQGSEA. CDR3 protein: CSGSRQTNTEAFF. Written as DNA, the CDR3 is TGCAGCGGGTCGCGACAGACTAACACTGAAGCTTTCTTT.

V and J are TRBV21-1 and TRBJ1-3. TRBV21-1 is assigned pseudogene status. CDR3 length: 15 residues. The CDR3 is CASSNGRSSGNTIYF. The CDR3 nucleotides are TGTGCCAGCAGCAACGGCAGATCCTCTGGAAACACCATATATTTT.

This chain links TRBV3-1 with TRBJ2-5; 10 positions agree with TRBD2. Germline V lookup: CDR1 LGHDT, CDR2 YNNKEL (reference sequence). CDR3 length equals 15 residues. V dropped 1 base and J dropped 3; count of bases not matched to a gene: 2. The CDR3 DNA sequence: TGTGCCAGCAGCCAAGTAGGACTAGCGGAAGAGACCCAGTACTTC. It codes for CASSQVGLAEETQYF.

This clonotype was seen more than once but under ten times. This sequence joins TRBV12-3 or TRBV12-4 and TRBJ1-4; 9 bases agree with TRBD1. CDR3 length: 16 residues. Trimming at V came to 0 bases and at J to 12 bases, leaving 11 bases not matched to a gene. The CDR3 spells CASSLAQDRGLDELFF. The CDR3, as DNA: TGTGCCAGCAGTTTAGCGCAGGACAGGGGTTTGGATGAACTGTTTTTT.

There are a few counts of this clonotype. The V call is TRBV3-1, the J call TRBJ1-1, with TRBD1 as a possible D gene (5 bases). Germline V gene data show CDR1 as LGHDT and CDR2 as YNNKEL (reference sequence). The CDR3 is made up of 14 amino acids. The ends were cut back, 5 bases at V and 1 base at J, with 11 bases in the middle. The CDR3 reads CASSFRDANTEAFF. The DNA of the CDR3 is TGTGCCAGCAGCTTCCGGGACGCGAACACTGAAGCTTTCTTT.

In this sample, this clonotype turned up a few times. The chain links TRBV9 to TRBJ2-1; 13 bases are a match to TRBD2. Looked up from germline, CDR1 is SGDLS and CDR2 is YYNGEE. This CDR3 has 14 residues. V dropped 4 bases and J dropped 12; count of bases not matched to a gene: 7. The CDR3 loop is CASSTRTSGSSQFF. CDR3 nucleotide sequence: TGTGCCAGCAGCACCAGGACTAGCGGGAGCTCGCAGTTCTTC.

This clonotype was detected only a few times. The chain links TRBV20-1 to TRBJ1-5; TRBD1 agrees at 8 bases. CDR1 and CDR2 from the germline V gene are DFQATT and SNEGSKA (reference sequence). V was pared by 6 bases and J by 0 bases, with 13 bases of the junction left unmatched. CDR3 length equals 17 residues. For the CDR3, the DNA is TGCAGTGCCCTAGGGGGACAGGTGCTACATAGCAATCAGCCCCAGCATTTT. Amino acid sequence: CSALGGQVLHSNQPQHF.

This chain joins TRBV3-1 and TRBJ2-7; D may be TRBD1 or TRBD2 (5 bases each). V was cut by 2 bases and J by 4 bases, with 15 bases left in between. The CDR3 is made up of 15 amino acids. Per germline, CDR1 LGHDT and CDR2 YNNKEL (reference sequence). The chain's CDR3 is CASSQPKGRGYEQYF. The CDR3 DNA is TGTGCCAGCAGCCAACCTAAGGGACGGGGATACGAGCAGTACTTC.

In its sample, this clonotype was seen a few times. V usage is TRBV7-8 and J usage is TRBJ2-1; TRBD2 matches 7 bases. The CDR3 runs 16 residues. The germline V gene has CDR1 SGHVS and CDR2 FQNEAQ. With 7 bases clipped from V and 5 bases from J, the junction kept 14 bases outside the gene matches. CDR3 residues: CASIPPAGTTHNEQFF. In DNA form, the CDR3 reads TGTGCCAGCATCCCACCCGCCGGGACTACCCACAATGAGCAGTTCTTC.

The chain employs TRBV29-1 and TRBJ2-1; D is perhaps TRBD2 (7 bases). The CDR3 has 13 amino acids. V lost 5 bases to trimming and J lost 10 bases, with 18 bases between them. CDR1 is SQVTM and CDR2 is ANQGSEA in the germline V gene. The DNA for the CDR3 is TGCAGCGTTATCGGGGGGCCCTGGGAGGAGCAGTTCTTC. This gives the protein CSVIGGPWEEQFF.

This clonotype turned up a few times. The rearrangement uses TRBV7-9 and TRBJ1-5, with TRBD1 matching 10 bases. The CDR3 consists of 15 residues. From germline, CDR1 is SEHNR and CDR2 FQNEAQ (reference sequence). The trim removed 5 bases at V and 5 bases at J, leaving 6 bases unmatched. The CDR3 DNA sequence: TGTGCCAGCAGCGGGGGACAGGGGTCAGATCAGCCCCAGCATTTT. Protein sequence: CASSGGQGSDQPQHF.

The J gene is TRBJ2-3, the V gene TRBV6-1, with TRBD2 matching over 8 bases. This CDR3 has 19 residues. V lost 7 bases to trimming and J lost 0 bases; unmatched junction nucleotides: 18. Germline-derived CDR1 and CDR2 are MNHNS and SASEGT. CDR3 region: CASNQLGSSGAPSTDTQYF. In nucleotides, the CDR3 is TGTGCCAGCAACCAACTCGGTAGTAGCGGGGCGCCTAGCACAGATACGCAGTATTTT.

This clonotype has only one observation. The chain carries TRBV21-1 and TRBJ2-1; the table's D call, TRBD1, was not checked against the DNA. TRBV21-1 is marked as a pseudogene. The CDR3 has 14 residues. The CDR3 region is CASTRDRGRNEQFF. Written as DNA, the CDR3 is TGTGCCAGCACCCGGGACAGGGGGAGGAATGAGCAGTTCTTC.

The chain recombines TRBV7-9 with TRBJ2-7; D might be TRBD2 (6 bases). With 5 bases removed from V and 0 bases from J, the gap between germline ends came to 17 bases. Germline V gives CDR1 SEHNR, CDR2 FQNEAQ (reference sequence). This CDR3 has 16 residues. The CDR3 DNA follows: TGTGCCAGCAGCACCTTGTCCGGGACTTTCTCCTACGAGCAGTACTTC. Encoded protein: CASSTLSGTFSYEQYF.

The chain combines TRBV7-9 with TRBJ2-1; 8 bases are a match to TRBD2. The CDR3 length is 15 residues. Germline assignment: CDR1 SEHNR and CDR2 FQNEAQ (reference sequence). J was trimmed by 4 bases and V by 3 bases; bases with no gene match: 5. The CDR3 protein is CASSFRRGDYNEQFF. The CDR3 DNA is TGTGCCAGCAGCTTCCGGCGGGGGGATTACAATGAGCAGTTCTTC.

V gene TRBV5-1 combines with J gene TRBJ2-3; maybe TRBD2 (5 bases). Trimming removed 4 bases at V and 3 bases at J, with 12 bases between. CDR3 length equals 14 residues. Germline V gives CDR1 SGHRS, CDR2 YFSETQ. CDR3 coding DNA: TGCGCCAGCAGCCCCAGTCCGGGGACAGATACGCAGTATTTT. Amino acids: CASSPSPGTDTQYF. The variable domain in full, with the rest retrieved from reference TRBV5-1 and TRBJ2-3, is KAGVTQTPRYLIKTRGQQVTLSCSPISGHRSVSWYQQTPGQGLQFLFEYFSETQRNKGNFPGRFSGRQFSNSRSEMNVSTLELGDSALYLCASSPSPGTDTQYFGPGTRLTVL.

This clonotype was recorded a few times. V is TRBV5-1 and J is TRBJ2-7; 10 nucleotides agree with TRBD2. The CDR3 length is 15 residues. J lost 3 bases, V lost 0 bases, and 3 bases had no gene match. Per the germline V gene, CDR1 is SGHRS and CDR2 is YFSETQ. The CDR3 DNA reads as TGCGCCAGCAGCTTGGCCCTAGCGGGAGTCTACGAGCAGTACTTC. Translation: CASSLALAGVYEQYF. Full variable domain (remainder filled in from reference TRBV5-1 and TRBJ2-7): KAGVTQTPRYLIKTRGQQVTLSCSPISGHRSVSWYQQTPGQGLQFLFEYFSETQRNKGNFPGRFSGRQFSNSRSEMNVSTLELGDSALYLCASSLALAGVYEQYFGPGTRLTVT.

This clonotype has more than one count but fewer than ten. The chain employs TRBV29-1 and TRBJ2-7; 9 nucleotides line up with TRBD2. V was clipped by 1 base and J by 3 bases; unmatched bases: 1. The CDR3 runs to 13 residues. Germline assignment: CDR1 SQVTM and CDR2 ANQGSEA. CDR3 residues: CSVEGSGSYEQYF. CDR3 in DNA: TGCAGCGTTGAAGGTAGCGGGAGCTACGAGCAGTACTTC.

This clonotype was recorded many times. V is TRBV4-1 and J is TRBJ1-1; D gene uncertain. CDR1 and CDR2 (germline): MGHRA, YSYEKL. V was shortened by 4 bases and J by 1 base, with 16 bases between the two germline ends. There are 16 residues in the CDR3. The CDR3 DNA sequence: TGCGCCAGCAGCCCCCAAGCCGGACTTGGGAACACTGAAGCTTTCTTT. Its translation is CASSPQAGLGNTEAFF.

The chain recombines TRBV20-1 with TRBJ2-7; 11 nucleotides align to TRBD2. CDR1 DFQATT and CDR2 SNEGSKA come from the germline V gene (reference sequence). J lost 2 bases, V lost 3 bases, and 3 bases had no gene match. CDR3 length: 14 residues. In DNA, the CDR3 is TGCAGTGCTAGTAGCGGGAGGGCCCCCTACGAGCAGTACTTC. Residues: CSASSGRAPYEQYF.

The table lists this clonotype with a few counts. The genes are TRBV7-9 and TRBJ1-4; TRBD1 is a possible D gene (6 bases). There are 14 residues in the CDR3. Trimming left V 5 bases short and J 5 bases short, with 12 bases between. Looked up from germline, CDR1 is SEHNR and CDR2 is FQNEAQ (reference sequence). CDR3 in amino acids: CASSPRGGNEKLFF. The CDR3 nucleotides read TGTGCCAGCAGCCCAAGAGGGGGGAATGAAAAACTGTTTTTT.

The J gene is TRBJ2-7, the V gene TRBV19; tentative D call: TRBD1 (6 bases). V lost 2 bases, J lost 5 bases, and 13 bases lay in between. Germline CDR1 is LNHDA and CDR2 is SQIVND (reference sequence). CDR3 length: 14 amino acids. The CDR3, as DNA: TGTGCCAGTAGTATAACGATTCAGGGGAACGAGCAGTACTTC. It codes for CASSITIQGNEQYF.

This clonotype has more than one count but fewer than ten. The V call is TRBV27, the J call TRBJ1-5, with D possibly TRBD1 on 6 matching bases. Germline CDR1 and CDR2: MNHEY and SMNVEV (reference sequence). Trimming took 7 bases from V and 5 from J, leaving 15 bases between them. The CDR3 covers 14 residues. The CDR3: CASTRWGGHQPQHF. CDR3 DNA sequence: TGTGCCAGCACCCGGTGGGGGGGGCATCAGCCCCAGCATTTT.

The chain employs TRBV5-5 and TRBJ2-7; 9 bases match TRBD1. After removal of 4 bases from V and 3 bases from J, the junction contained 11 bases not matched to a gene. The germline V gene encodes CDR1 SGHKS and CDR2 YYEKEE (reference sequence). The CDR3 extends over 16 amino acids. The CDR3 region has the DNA TGTGCCAGCAGCCAGGGCCGGGACAGGGCTCTCTACGAGCAGTACTTC. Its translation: CASSQGRDRALYEQYF. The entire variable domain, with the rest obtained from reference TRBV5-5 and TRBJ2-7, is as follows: DAGVTQSPTHLIKTRGQQVTLRCSPISGHKSVSWYQQVLGQGPQFIFQYYEKEERGRGNFPDRFSARQFPNYSSELNVNALLLGDSALYLCASSQGRDRALYEQYFGPGTRLTVT.

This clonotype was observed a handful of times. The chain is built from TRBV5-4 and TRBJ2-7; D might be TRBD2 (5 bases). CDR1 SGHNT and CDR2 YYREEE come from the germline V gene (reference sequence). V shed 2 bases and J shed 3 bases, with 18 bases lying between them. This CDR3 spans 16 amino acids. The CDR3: CASSFRLIGGIYEQYF. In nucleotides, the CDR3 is TGTGCCAGCAGCTTCAGACTCATAGGAGGAATCTACGAGCAGTACTTC.

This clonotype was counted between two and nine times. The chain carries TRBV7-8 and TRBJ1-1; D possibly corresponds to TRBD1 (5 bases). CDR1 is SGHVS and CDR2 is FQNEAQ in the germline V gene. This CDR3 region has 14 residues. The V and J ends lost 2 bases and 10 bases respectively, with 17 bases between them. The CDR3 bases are TGTGCCAGCAGCTTATTATCCTCGGGGGGAGTAGCTTTCTTT. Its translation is CASSLLSSGGVAFF.

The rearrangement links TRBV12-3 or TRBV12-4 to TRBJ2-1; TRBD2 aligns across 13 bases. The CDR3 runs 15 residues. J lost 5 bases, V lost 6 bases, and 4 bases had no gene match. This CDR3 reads CASSPTSGRHNEQFF. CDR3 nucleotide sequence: TGTGCCAGCAGCCCGACTAGCGGGAGGCACAATGAGCAGTTCTTC.

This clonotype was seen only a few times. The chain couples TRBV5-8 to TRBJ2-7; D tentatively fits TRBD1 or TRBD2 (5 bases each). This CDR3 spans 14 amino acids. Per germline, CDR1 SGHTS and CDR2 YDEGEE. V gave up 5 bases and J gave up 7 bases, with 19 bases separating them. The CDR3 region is CASSWAGGSQEQYF. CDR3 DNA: TGTGCCAGCAGTTGGGCTGGGGGTTCTCAGGAGCAGTACTTC.

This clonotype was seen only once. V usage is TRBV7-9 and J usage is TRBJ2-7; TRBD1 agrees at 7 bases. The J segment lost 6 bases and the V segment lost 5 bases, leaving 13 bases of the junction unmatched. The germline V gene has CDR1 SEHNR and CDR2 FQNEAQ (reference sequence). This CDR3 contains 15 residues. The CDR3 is CASSRGSGGEVEQYF. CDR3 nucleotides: TGTGCCAGCAGCCGCGGGTCAGGGGGAGAGGTCGAGCAGTACTTC.

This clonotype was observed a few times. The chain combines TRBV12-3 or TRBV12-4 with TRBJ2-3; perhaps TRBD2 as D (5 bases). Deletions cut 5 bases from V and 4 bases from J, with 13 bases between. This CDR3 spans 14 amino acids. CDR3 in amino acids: CASSPPGKPDTQYF. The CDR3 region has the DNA TGTGCCAGCAGTCCACCGGGAAAGCCAGATACGCAGTATTTT.